The 24 T cell receptor beta chains presented below share a single source sample, sequenced in a study of tumor-infiltrating lymphocytes in primary liver carcinoma. Unsorted bulk tissue (roughly 18-32 mg) underwent RNA and DNA co-extraction. Researchers generated TCR beta cDNA from roughly 510 ng of total RNA, relying on a constant-region primer. The TCR beta library was amplified through three nested multiplex PCR rounds in a modified ARM-PCR procedure. For around 11 cycles apiece, the opening two PCR rounds ran with TRBV1-TRBV30 forward primers and a C-beta reverse primer. Each CDR3 protein gets one entry after TCRdb re-called the multiplex PCR reads with MiXCR. The table has 100,000 to 150,000 distinct CDR3 sequences, 60% to 75% seen once. The sample consisted of liver tumor tissue from sampling region 3. Subset given: tumor region T3, left-lateral pole. These receptors were obtained from a woman in her sixties with primary liver carcinoma and hepatitis B virus infection.

Concerning this clonotype: A much larger clone differs from this one at a single base, so this may be a read error. The rearrangement uses TRBV6-5 and TRBJ2-1; D gene uncertain. CDR1 and CDR2 from the germline V gene are MNHEY and SVGAGI. The CDR3 is made up of 16 amino acids. The CDR3 DNA reads TGTGCCAGCAGTTCTGCGAGGCTTAGCTCCAACAATGAGCAGTTCTTC. Protein: CASSSARLSSNNEQFF.

About this clonotype itself: Being one base from a much bigger clone, this may be a read error. This chain joins TRBV24-1 and TRBJ2-3; no clear D gene. The germline CDR1 and CDR2 sequences are KGHDR and SFDVKD. This CDR3 has 14 amino acids. Here the CDR3 DNA reads TGTGCCACCGGTGATCCCGTGGGGACAGATACGCAGTATTTT. As protein: CATGDPVGTDTQYF.

Comment on this clonotype: No conserved phenylalanine or tryptophan ends this CDR3, so it is likely a read error. The chain links TRBV11-3 to TRBJ2-1, with 9 bases that match TRBD2. CDR3 length: 16 residues. The germline V gene encodes CDR1 SGHNT and CDR2 YENEEA. V was clipped by 5 bases and J by 6 bases; unmatched bases: 11. The DNA of the CDR3 is TGTGCCAGCAGCGTGACTAGCGGAGGCCAATTCAATGAGCAGTTCCTC. Translating it yields CASSVTSGGQFNEQFL.

At least ten counts were recorded for this clonotype. The rearrangement uses TRBV29-1 and TRBJ2-5; a weak D match, TRBD1 (6 bases). Germline lookup yields CDR1 SQVTM and CDR2 ANQGSEA. This CDR3 comprises 12 residues. The V gene lost 5 bases and the J gene lost 5 bases, with 12 bases spanning the gap. This CDR3 is CSVTGFGETQYF. CDR3 DNA sequence: TGCAGCGTTACAGGGTTTGGGGAGACCCAGTACTTC.

This clonotype was seen repeatedly, ten times or more. This chain joins TRBV6-2 or TRBV6-3 and TRBJ2-2; 8 positions match TRBD1. The germline V gene has CDR1 MNHEY and CDR2 SVGEGT. This CDR3 contains 15 residues. V dropped 4 bases and J dropped 3; count of bases not matched to a gene: 4. As DNA, the CDR3 is TGTGCCAGCAGTTCGCCGGACAGGGACACCGGGGAGCTGTTTTTT. Translating it yields CASSSPDRDTGELFF.

The V gene is TRBV11-1, the J gene TRBJ1-2, with unresolved D. The V gene's germline CDR1 is SGHAT and CDR2 FQDESV (reference sequence). V was trimmed by 9 bases and J by 4 bases, leaving 15 bases between them. CDR3 length: 13 residues. The CDR3 DNA reads TGTGCCAGTAGCCACCCAGAGCTCTATGGCTACACCTTC. It specifies CASSHPELYGYTF.

As concerns this clonotype: This may arise from a read error, as a much more abundant clone is one base away. V and J are TRBV7-9 and TRBJ1-5; D remains ambiguous. Trimming cost V 2 bases and J 5 bases, with 7 bases left between them. Germline CDR1 is SEHNR and CDR2 is FQNEAQ (reference sequence). CDR3 length: 13 residues. CDR3 in amino acids: CASSLMADQPQHF. The CDR3 DNA reads as TGTGCCAGCAGCTTAATGGCGGATCAGCCCCAGCATTTT.

Comments on this clonotype: A read error may produce the germline difference seen at one junction end. This sequence joins TRBV29-1 and TRBJ2-3, with 12 bases identical to TRBD2. The CDR3 is made up of 15 amino acids. Germline V gene lookup returns CDR1 SQVTM and CDR2 ANQGSEA. The CDR3 coding sequence is TGCAGCGTTGGACTAGCGGGAGTTGGTAGAGATACGCAATATTTT. Translated: CSVGLAGVGRDTQYF.

With regard to this clonotype: A junction boundary mismatches the germline segment, possibly from a read error. This rearrangement joins TRBV11-2 to TRBJ2-3; D remains ambiguous. The CDR3 is 15 residues long. CDR1 is SGHAT, CDR2 FQNNGV, per germline. The CDR3 spells CASSVGRTSTDTQYF. CDR3 DNA sequence: TGTGCTAGCAGCGTCGGGCGGACCAGCACAGATACGCAGTATTTT.

This clonotype is labeled as medium-sized. The chain carries TRBV11-1 and TRBJ2-1; 11 positions agree with TRBD2. There are 17 residues in the CDR3. Germline V gene data show CDR1 as SGHAT and CDR2 as FQDESV (reference sequence). Trimming at V came to 4 bases and at J to 5 bases, leaving 10 bases not matched to a gene. CDR3 residues: CASSSDVLAGVNNEQFF. The CDR3 DNA sequence: TGTGCCAGCAGCTCCGACGTACTAGCGGGAGTTAACAATGAGCAGTTCTTC.

The chain carries TRBV11-2 and TRBJ2-1, with D possibly TRBD2 on 6 matching bases. Trimming took off 1 base at V and 13 bases at J, with 14 bases between the two ends. The CDR3 contains 13 residues. Looked up from germline, CDR1 is SGHAT and CDR2 is FQNNGV. The CDR3 reads CASSLGGAGHQFF. CDR3 DNA sequence: TGTGCCAGCAGCTTAGGGGGAGCGGGCCACCAGTTCTTC.

Notes on this clonotype: A much larger clonotype is one base distant, so this may be a read error. V usage is TRBV6-5 and J usage is TRBJ2-5; D unresolved. Germline CDR1 MNHEY, CDR2 SVGAGI. The CDR3 runs 14 residues. In DNA form, the CDR3 reads TGTGCCGGCAGTTACTCGCCCTGGTCGGAGACCCAGTACTTC. This sequence encodes CAGSYSPWSETQYF.

On this clonotype itself: A much bigger clone sits one base away, suggesting this may be a read error. This chain uses TRBV5-5 with TRBJ2-1, with D maybe TRBD1 (7 bases). This CDR3 region has 15 residues. Germline V lookup: CDR1 SGHKS, CDR2 YYEKEE (reference sequence). The CDR3 region has the DNA TGTACCAGCAGCTTGGCCGGGGGACAGAACAATGAGCAGTTCTTC. Amino acid sequence: CTSSLAGGQNNEQFF.

This clonotype occurred many times. This chain joins TRBV30 and TRBJ2-3, with D perhaps matching TRBD2 (5 bases). Trimming removed 4 bases at V and 0 bases at J, with 8 bases between. From germline, CDR1 is GTSNPN and CDR2 SVGIG (reference sequence). The CDR3 covers 13 residues. The CDR3 protein is CAWKTGSTDTQYF. For the CDR3, the DNA is TGTGCCTGGAAGACGGGAAGCACAGATACGCAGTATTTT.

This clonotype was picked up a small number of times. The CDR3 protein is CASSSQGAQGTEAFF. Written as DNA, the CDR3 is TGCGCCAGCAGCTCTCAGGGGGCGCAGGGCACTGAAGCTTTCTTT. The chain has TRBV5-1 and TRBJ1-1, with 8 nucleotides matching TRBD1. The CDR3 has 15 amino acids. Germline V gene sequence: CDR1 SGHRS, CDR2 YFSETQ. V trimming: 3 bases; J trimming: 4 bases; junction bases outside the gene matches: 8.

This clonotype was counted once. The junction departs from germline at one end; a sequencing error may be responsible. The chain couples TRBV5-1 to TRBJ1-4; the D is unclear. Germline V lookup: CDR1 SGHRS, CDR2 YFSETQ. The CDR3 sequence is 13 residues long. In DNA, the CDR3 is TGCGCCAGCAGCCCAGGAGCGAATGAAAAACTGATTTTT. It specifies CASSPGANEKLIF.

Comment on this clonotype: Being one base from a much bigger clone, this may be a read error. The gene calls are TRBV28 and TRBJ2-5, with D hard to call. Germline assignment: CDR1 MDHEN and CDR2 SYDVKM. V gave up 5 bases and J gave up 5 bases, with 9 bases separating them. The length of the CDR3 is 12 residues. The CDR3 protein is CASSATTETQYF. DNA of the CDR3: TGTGCCAGCAGTGCCACAACCGAGACCCAGTACTTC.

In regard to this clonotype: As the CDR3 is not closed by the conserved phenylalanine or tryptophan, this likely results from a read error. This rearrangement joins TRBV12-3 or TRBV12-4 to TRBJ2-5, with a possible D match to TRBD1 (7 bases). V was shortened by 8 bases and J by 9 bases, with 16 bases between the two germline ends. This CDR3 comprises 12 residues. The CDR3 spells CASRRGVEAQYS. The CDR3, as DNA: TGTGCCAGCCGCAGGGGGGTGGAGGCCCAGTACTCC.

This clonotype was seen repeatedly, ten times or more. V and J are TRBV4-2 and TRBJ1-1, with D possibly TRBD1 on 5 matching bases. The CDR3 has 14 residues. Germline values: CDR1 LGHNA, CDR2 YNFKEQ. Trimming took 2 bases from V and 4 from J, leaving 11 bases between them. CDR3 loop: CASSQRGSATEAFF. CDR3 bases: TGTGCCAGCAGCCAACGGGGGAGCGCCACTGAAGCTTTCTTT.

In this sample, this clonotype turned up once. A single base separates this from a much larger clone, so it may be a read error. J is TRBJ2-3 and V is TRBV12-3 or TRBV12-4; tentative D call: TRBD1 (6 bases). The CDR3 is made up of 15 amino acids. This chain's CDR3 is CASSHRARSTDMQYF. The CDR3 nucleotides read TGTGCCAGCAGTCACAGGGCGCGTAGCACAGATATGCAGTATTTT.

Details on this clonotype: It may be a read error: a sequence one base away is much more abundant. The V call is TRBV5-4, the J call TRBJ2-1; 12 bases align to TRBD2. The CDR3 totals 16 residues. Germline assignment: CDR1 SGHNT and CDR2 YYREEE (reference sequence). In DNA, the CDR3 is TGTGCCAGCAGCTTGGCTGCTAGCGGGAGGGCCAATGTGCAGTTCTTC. Amino acid sequence: CASSLAASGRANVQFF.

This chain connects TRBV6-5 to TRBJ2-1; 7 nucleotides align to TRBD2. Trimming removed 0 bases from V and 2 bases from J; junction bases left unmatched: 10. The CDR3 sequence is 18 residues long. Germline loops: CDR1 MNHEY, CDR2 SVGAGI. The CDR3 nucleotides read TGTGCCAGCAGTTACTCGATATCTAGCGGAGCGACCTACAATGAGCAGTTCTTC. Its translation is CASSYSISSGATYNEQFF.

This clonotype was counted at least ten times. The V and J genes are TRBV11-2 and TRBJ2-5; the D gene is possibly TRBD2 (6 bases). Trimming removed 0 bases from V and 2 bases from J, with 25 bases in between. Germline CDR1 and CDR2: SGHAT and FQNNGV. CDR3 size: 20 residues. The CDR3 bases are TGTGCCAGCAGCTTAGACCCCGGCCCCCCCGGGGCGGGGCCACAAGAGACCCAGTACTTC. It yields the protein CASSLDPGPPGAGPQETQYF.

This clonotype has a handful of counts. A read error may explain this, as a much larger clone is one base away. The gene calls are TRBV30 and TRBJ2-5, with D perhaps matching TRBD2 (5 bases). Germline CDR1 and CDR2: GTSNPN and SVGIG (reference sequence). The CDR3 sequence is 13 residues long. V was pared by 3 bases and J by 2 bases, with 10 bases between. CDR3 nucleotides: TGTGCCTGGAGGGAGGTCGCACAAGAGACCCAGTACTTC. It yields the protein CAWREVAQETQYF.